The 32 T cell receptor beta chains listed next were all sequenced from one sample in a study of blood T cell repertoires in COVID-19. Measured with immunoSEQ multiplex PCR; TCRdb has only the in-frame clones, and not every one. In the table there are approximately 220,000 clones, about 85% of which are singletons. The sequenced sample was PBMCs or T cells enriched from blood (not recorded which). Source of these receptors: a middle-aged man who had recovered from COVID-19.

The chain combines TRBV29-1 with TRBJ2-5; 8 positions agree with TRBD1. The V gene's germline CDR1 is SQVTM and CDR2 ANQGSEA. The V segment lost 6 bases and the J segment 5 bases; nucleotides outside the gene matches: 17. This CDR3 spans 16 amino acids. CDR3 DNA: TGCAGCGTCGATCACCGTTATGGACAGGGAGGTGAGACCCAGTACTTC. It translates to CSVDHRYGQGGETQYF.

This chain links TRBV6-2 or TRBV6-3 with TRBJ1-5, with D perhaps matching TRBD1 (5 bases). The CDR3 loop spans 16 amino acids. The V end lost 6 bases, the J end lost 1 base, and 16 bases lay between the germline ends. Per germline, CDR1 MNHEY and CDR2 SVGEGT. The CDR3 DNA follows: TGTGCCAGCAGCGGGGGGTCTTGGGGGAGCAATCAGCCCCAGCATTTT. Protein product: CASSGGSWGSNQPQHF.

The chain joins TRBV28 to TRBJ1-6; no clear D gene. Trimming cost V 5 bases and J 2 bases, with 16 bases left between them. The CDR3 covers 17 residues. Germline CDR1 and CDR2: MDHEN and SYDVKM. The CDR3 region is CASSPPTGFTYNSPLHF. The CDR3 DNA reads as TGTGCCAGCAGTCCCCCGACGGGTTTCACCTATAATTCACCCCTCCACTTT.

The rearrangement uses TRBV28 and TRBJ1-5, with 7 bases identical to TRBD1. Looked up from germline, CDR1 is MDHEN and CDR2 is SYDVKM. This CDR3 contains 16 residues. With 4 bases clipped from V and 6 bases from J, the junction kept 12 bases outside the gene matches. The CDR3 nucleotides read TGTGCCAGCAGTTCGCGGACAGGCGTCAGGTCTCAGCCCCAGCATTTT. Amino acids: CASSSRTGVRSQPQHF.

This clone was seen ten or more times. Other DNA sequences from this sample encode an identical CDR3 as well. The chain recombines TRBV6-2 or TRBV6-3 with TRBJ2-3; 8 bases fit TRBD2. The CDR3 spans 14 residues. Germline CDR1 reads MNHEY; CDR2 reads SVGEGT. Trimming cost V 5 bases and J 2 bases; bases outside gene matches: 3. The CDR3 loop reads CASSRGGHTDTQYF. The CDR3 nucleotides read TGTGCCAGCAGTCGGGGGGGACACACAGATACGCAGTATTTT.

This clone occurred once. This chain's CDR3 is CASSYPGQERNTIYF. Here the CDR3 DNA reads TGTGCCAGCAGTTACCCGGGACAGGAGCGAAACACCATATATTTT. V is TRBV6-5 and J is TRBJ1-3; 8 bases agree with TRBD1. This CDR3 spans 15 amino acids. The germline gives CDR1 MNHEY, CDR2 SVGAGI. V lost 2 bases to trimming and J lost 5 bases; unmatched junction nucleotides: 5.

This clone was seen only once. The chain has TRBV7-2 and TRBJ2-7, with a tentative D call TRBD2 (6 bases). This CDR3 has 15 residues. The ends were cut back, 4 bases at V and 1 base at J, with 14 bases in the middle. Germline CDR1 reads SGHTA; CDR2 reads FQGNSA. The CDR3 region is CASSSFGGLSYEQYF. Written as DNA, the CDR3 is TGTGCCAGCAGCTCCTTTGGGGGGTTGTCCTACGAGCAGTACTTC.

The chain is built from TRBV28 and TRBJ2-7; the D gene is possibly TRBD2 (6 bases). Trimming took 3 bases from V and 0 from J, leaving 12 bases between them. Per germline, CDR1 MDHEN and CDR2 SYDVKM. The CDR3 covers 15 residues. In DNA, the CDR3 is TGTGCCAGCAGTTTGTCGGGGGAGAGCTCCTACGAGCAGTACTTC. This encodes CASSLSGESSYEQYF.

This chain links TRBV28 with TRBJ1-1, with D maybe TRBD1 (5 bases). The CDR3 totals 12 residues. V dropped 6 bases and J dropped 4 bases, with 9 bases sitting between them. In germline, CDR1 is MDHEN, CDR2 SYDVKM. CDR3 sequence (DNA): TGTGCCAGCAGGGGGCTGATCACTGAAGCTTTCTTT. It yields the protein CASRGLITEAFF.

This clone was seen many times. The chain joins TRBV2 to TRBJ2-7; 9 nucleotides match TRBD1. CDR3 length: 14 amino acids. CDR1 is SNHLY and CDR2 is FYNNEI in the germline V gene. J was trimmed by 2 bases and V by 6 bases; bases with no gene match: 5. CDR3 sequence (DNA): TGTGCCAGCAGCTTGACAGGGGGGACCTACGAGCAGTACTTC. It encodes CASSLTGGTYEQYF.

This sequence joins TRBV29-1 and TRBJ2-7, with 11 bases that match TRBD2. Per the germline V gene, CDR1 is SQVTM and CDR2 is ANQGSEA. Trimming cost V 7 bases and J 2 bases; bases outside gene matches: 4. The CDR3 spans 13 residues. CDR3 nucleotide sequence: TGCAGCGCCGAGACTAGCGGGGCCTACGAGCAGTACTTC. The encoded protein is CSAETSGAYEQYF.

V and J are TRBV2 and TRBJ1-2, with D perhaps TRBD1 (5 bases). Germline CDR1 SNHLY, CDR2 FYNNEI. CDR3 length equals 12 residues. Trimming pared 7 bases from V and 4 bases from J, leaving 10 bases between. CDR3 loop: CASNPGSYGYTF. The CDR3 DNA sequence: TGTGCCAGCAATCCAGGGTCCTATGGCTACACCTTC.

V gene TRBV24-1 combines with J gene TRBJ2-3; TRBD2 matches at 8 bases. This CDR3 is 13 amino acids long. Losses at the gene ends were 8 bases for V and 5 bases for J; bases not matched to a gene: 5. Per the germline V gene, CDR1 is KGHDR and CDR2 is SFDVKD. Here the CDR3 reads CATTNRGGDTQYF. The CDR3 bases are TGTGCCACCACGAACCGGGGGGGAGATACGCAGTATTTT.

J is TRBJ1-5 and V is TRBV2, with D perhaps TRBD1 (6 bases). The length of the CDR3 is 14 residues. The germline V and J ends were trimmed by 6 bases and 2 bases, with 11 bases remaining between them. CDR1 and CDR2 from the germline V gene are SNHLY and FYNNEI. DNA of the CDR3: TGTGCCAGCAGCCAGGGGTATGGCAATCAGCCCCAGCATTTT. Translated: CASSQGYGNQPQHF.

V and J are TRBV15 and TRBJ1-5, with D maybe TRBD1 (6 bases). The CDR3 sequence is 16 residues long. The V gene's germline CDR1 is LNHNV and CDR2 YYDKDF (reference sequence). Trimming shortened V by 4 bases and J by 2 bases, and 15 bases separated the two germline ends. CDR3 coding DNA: TGTGCCACCAGCACGCACGGGCGGGGGCGCAATCAGCCCCAGCATTTT. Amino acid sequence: CATSTHGRGRNQPQHF. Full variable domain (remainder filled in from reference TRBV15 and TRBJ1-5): DAMVIQNPRYQVTQFGKPVTLSCSQTLNHNVMYWYQQKSSQAPKLLFHYYDKDFNNEADTPDNFQSRRPNTSFCFLDIRSPGLGDTAMYLCATSTHGRGRNQPQHFGDGTRLSIL.

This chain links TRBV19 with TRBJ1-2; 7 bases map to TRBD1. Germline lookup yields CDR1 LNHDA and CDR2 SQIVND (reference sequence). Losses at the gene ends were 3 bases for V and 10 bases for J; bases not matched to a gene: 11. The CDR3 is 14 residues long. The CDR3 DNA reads TGTGCCAGTAGTATTTCTGCAGGGGGAAGGGTCTACACCTTC. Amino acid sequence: CASSISAGGRVYTF.

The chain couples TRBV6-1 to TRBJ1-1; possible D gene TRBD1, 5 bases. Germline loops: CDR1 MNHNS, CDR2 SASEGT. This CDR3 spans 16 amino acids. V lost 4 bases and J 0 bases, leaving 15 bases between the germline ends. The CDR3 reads CASSGGTGYMNTEAFF. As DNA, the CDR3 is TGTGCCAGCAGTGGCGGGACGGGTTATATGAACACTGAAGCTTTCTTT.

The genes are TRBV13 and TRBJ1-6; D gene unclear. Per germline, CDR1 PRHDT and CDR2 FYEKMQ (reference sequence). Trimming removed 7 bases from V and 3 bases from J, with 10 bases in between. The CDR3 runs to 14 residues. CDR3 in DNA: TGTGCCAGCACCTTTCGCAGCTATAATTCACCCCTCCACTTT. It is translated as CASTFRSYNSPLHF.

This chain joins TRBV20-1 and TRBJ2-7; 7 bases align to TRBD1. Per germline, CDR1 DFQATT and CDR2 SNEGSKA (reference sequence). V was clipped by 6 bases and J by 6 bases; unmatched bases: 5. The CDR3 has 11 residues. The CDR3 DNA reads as TGCAGTGCAAAGGGACAGACCGAGCAGTACTTC. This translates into CSAKGQTEQYF.

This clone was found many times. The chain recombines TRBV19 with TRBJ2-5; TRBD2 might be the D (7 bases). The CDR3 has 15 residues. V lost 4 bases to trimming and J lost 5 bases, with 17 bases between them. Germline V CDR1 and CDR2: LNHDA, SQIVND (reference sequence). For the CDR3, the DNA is TGTGCCAGTAGTACCATACAGGGAGGGGGGGAGACCCAGTACTTC. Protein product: CASSTIQGGGETQYF.

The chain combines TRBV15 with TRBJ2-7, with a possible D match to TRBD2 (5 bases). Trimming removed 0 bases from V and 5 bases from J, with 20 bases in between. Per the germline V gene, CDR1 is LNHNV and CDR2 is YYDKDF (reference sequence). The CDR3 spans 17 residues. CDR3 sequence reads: CATSRERIGVAGNEQYF. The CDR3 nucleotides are TGTGCCACCAGCAGAGAGCGGATCGGGGTCGCTGGGAACGAGCAGTACTTC.

The CDR3 spells CASSSWGGSQETQYF. The CDR3 DNA reads as TGTGCCAGCAGCTCCTGGGGGGGAAGCCAAGAGACCCAGTACTTC. The V gene is TRBV7-9, the J gene TRBJ2-5; TRBD2 matches at 7 bases. CDR3 length: 15 amino acids. The V and J ends lost 4 bases and 1 base, in that order; junction bases with no gene match: 6. Germline lookup yields CDR1 SEHNR and CDR2 FQNEAQ (reference sequence).

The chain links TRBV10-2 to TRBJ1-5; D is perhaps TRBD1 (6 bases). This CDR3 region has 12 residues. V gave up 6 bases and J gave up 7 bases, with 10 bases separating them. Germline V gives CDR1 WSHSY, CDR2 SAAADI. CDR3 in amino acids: CASRQGEQPQHF. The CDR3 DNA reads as TGCGCCAGCAGACAGGGTGAGCAGCCCCAGCATTTT.

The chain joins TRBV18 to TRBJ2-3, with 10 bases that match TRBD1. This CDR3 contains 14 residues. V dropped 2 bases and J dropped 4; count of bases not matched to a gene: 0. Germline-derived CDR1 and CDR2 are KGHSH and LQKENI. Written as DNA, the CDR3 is TGTGCCAGCTCACCAGGACAGGGGGCAGATACGCAGTATTTT. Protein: CASSPGQGADTQYF.

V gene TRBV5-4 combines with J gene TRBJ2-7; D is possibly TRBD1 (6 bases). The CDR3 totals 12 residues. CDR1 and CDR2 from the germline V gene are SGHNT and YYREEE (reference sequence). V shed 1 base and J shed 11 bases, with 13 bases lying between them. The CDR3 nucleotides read TGTGCCAGCAGCTTGCGCCCAGGGGCCGAGTACTTC. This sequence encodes CASSLRPGAEYF.

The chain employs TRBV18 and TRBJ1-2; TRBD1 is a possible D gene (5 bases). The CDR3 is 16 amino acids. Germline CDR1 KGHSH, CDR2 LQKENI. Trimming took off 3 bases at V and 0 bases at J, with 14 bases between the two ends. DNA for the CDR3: TGTGCCAGCTCACCCGGAGTCACAGGACCTAACTATGGCTACACCTTC. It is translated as CASSPGVTGPNYGYTF.

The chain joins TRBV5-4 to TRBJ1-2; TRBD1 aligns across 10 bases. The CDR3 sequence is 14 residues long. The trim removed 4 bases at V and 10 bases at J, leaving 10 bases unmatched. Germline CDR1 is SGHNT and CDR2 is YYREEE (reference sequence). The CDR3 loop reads CASSSPGTGDAYTF. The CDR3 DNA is TGTGCCAGCAGCAGCCCCGGGACAGGGGACGCCTACACCTTC.

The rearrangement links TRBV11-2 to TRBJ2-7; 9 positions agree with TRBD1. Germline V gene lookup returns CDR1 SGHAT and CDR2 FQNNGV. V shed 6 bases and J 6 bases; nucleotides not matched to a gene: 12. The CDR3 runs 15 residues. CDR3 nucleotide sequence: TGTGCCAGCAGACCGTTGGGACAGGGACGGTCCGAGCAGTACTTC. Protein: CASRPLGQGRSEQYF.

CDR3 sequence: CASSPGTVYEQYF. DNA of the CDR3: TGTGCCAGCAGCCCGGGGACAGTCTACGAGCAGTACTTC. The chain uses TRBV9 and TRBJ2-7; 7 bases agree with TRBD1. CDR3 length: 13 residues. The V and J ends lost 4 bases and 3 bases, in that order; junction bases with no gene match: 4. Germline CDR1 is SGDLS and CDR2 is YYNGEE. The variable domain in full, completed from reference TRBV9 and TRBJ2-7, reads DSGVTQTPKHLITATGQRVTLRCSPRSGDLSVYWYQQSLDQGLQFLIQYYNGEERAKGNILERFSAQQFPDLHSELNLSSLELGDSALYFCASSPGTVYEQYFGPGTRLTVT.

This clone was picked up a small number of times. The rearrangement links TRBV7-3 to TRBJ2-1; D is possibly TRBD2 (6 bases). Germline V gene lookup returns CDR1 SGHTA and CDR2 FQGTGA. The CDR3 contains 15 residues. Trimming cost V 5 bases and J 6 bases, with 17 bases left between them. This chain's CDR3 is CASSSMGLEGNEQFF. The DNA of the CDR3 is TGTGCCAGCAGCAGCATGGGACTGGAAGGCAATGAGCAGTTCTTC.

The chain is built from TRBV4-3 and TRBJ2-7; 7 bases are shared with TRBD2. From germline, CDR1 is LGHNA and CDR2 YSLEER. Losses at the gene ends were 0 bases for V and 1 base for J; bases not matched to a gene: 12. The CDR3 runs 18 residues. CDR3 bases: TGCGCCAGCAGCCAAGATAGGGGAGGGGAAACCATTTCCTACGAGCAGTACTTC. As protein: CASSQDRGGETISYEQYF.

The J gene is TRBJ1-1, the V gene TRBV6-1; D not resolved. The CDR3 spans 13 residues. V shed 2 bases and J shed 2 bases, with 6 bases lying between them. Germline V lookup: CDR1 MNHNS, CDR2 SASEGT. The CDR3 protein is CASSETRNTEAFF. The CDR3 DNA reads TGTGCCAGCAGTGAAACCAGAAACACTGAAGCTTTCTTT.